The 31 T cell receptor beta chains below come from one sample, sequenced in a study of TIL therapy for anti-PD-1-resistant metastatic lung cancer. Time point here: pre-treatment sample, taken before nivolumab and TIL therapy. Sequencing used immunoSEQ v3. The repertoire was sequenced with immunoSEQ multiplex PCR; TCRdb's copy has only in-frame clones and lacks some. The sample includes about 32,000 clones, 74% of them seen just once. Material: blood, obtained at baseline. These receptors all come from a woman aged 30-85 years with non-small cell lung cancer.

The rearrangement uses TRBV19 and TRBJ1-4; no firm D call. The CDR3 length is 13 residues. From germline, CDR1 is LNHDA and CDR2 SQIVND (reference sequence). V was pared by 3 bases and J by 8 bases, with 10 bases between. The CDR3: CASSMIKQEKLFF. The CDR3 DNA is TGTGCCAGTAGTATGATAAAACAAGAAAAACTGTTTTTT.

In its sample, this clone was seen once. The junction departs from the called germline gene at one end, perhaps through a read error. The chain joins TRBV9 to TRBJ2-7; D is perhaps TRBD2 (5 bases). Germline V gives CDR1 SGDLS, CDR2 YYNGEE. This CDR3 is 16 amino acids long. CDR3 protein: CASSVGTLKSSSEQYF. CDR3 bases: TGTGCCAGCAGCGTAGGGACTCTAAAAAGTTCCTCCGAGCAGTACTTC.

The V and J genes are TRBV11-2 and TRBJ2-3; TRBD2 matches at 11 bases. Trimming at V came to 5 bases and at J to 4 bases, leaving 8 bases not matched to a gene. The CDR3 contains 16 residues. Germline CDR1 and CDR2: SGHAT and FQNNGV. The CDR3 bases are TGTGCCAGCAGCCCATCACTAGCGGGAGTGGCAGATACGCAGTATTTT. This gives the protein CASSPSLAGVADTQYF.

This clone was detected a few times. The DNA of the CDR3 is TGTGCCAGCAGTGTGGACAGGGCGGACACCATATATTTT. Amino acid sequence: CASSVDRADTIYF. The V and J genes are TRBV2 and TRBJ1-3, with 8 positions matching TRBD1. CDR3 size: 13 residues. V trimming: 4 bases; J trimming: 8 bases; junction bases outside the gene matches: 4. Germline assignment: CDR1 SNHLY and CDR2 FYNNEI. Filled out from reference TRBV2 and TRBJ1-3, the complete variable domain reads EPEVTQTPSHQVTQMGQEVILRCVPISNHLYFYWYRQILGQKVEFLVSFYNNEISEKSEIFDDQFSVERPDGSNFTLKIRSTKLEDSAMYFCASSVDRADTIYFGEGSWLTVV.

As regards this clone: An end of the junction does not agree with germline; a read error may underlie this. The CDR3 region has the DNA TGTGCCAGCAGTTTTGGGACTAGGACCGGGGAGCTGCTTTTT. It is translated as CASSFGTRTGELLF. The chain combines TRBV6-5 with TRBJ2-2; 8 bases match TRBD2. The CDR3 extends over 14 amino acids. Germline assignment: CDR1 MNHEY and CDR2 SVGAGI.

The chain joins TRBV19 to TRBJ2-1; the match to TRBD2 covers 7 bases. Trimming at V came to 4 bases and at J to 7 bases, leaving 4 bases not matched to a gene. This CDR3 spans 13 amino acids. Germline CDR1 reads LNHDA; CDR2 reads SQIVND (reference sequence). The CDR3 sequence is CASSSGRGNEQFF. For the CDR3, the DNA is TGTGCCAGTAGTAGCGGGAGAGGAAATGAGCAGTTCTTC.

With respect to this clone: The junction and the germline gene differ at one end; a read error may be behind it. The rearrangement uses TRBV5-1 and TRBJ2-1; D remains unclear. This CDR3 contains 15 residues. CDR1 is SGHRS and CDR2 is YFSETQ in the germline V gene. The CDR3 sequence: CANSLSPDSYNEQFF. The CDR3 nucleotides are TGCGCCAACAGCTTGTCCCCCGACTCCTACAATGAGCAGTTCTTC.

CDR3 loop: CASRGTLRYEQYF. The CDR3 DNA reads as TGTGCCAGCAGAGGGACCCTGCGCTACGAGCAGTACTTC. J is TRBJ2-7 and V is TRBV6-5, with D possibly being TRBD1 or TRBD2 (5 bases each). The germline gives CDR1 MNHEY, CDR2 SVGAGI. This CDR3 has 13 amino acids. Deletions cut 6 bases from V and 3 bases from J, with 12 bases between.

The V call is TRBV5-6, the J call TRBJ2-4, with D unresolved. V lost 0 bases, J lost 11 bases, and 15 bases lay in between. Germline CDR1 reads SGHDT; CDR2 reads YYEEEE. The CDR3 loop spans 14 amino acids. CDR3 protein: CASSLGQWQVVQYF. CDR3 coding DNA: TGTGCCAGCAGCTTGGGCCAATGGCAGGTGGTTCAGTACTTC.

This clone was found once. The chain employs TRBV18 and TRBJ2-7; either TRBD1 or TRBD2 may supply D (5 bases each). Trimming pared 2 bases from V and 2 bases from J, leaving 10 bases between. This CDR3 spans 14 amino acids. The germline gives CDR1 KGHSH, CDR2 LQKENI. CDR3 sequence: CASSPRDVAYEQYF. CDR3 coding DNA: TGTGCCAGCTCACCAAGGGACGTAGCCTACGAGCAGTACTTC.

This clone was recorded only once. The gene calls are TRBV5-4 and TRBJ2-3; unclear D gene. Trimming left V 1 base short and J 0 bases short, with 9 bases between. This CDR3 region has 15 residues. Per the germline V gene, CDR1 is SGHNT and CDR2 is YYREEE (reference sequence). CDR3 nucleotide sequence: TGTGCCAGCAGCTTGTCGACCGCTAGCACAGATACGCAGTATTTT. Its translation: CASSLSTASTDTQYF.

The gene calls are TRBV7-9 and TRBJ2-3; 9 nucleotides match TRBD2. Germline V gives CDR1 SEHNR, CDR2 FQNEAQ (reference sequence). The ends lost 1 base at V and 4 bases at J; junction bases unmatched: 3. CDR3 length equals 15 residues. CDR3 protein: CASSLVAGGADTQYF. The CDR3 region has the DNA TGTGCCAGCAGCTTAGTTGCGGGAGGGGCAGATACGCAGTATTTT.

The rearrangement uses TRBV7-8 and TRBJ2-1, with 9 nucleotides matching TRBD2. Per the germline V gene, CDR1 is SGHVS and CDR2 is FQNEAQ. This CDR3 region has 16 residues. J lost 2 bases, V lost 1 base, and 3 bases had no gene match. This CDR3 is CASSLGRLAAYNEQFF. CDR3 nucleotide sequence: TGTGCCAGCAGCTTAGGTCGACTAGCGGCCTACAATGAGCAGTTCTTC.

This chain joins TRBV10-1 and TRBJ2-5; 11 nucleotides agree with TRBD2. J lost 4 bases, V lost 10 bases, and 2 bases had no gene match. Germline V gives CDR1 WNHNN, CDR2 SYGVQD (reference sequence). This CDR3 has 12 amino acids. CDR3 region: CATGLAGETQYF. CDR3 nucleotides: TGCGCCACCGGACTAGCGGGAGAGACCCAGTACTTC.

This clone qualifies as medium-sized. CDR3 DNA: TGTGCCAGCAGGCCATCGGGGCGCACTGAAGCTTTCTTT. Its translation is CASRPSGRTEAFF. The chain carries TRBV7-9 and TRBJ1-1, with TRBD1 as a possible D gene (5 bases). This CDR3 spans 13 amino acids. Trimming removed 6 bases from V and 4 bases from J, with 12 bases in between. Germline V gives CDR1 SEHNR, CDR2 FQNEAQ (reference sequence).

The J gene is TRBJ2-1, the V gene TRBV7-2; D is perhaps TRBD2 (6 bases). Trimming took 5 bases from V and 3 from J, leaving 17 bases between them. This CDR3 comprises 16 residues. Germline V gene lookup returns CDR1 SGHTA and CDR2 FQGNSA. As DNA, the CDR3 is TGTGCCAGCAGCCCCGATTCCGGGAGAGACTACAATGAGCAGTTCTTC. It translates to CASSPDSGRDYNEQFF. Using reference TRBV7-2 and TRBJ2-1 for the parts outside the CDR3, the full variable domain is GAGVSQSPSNKVTEKGKDVELRCDPISGHTALYWYRQSLGQGLEFLIYFQGNSAPDKSGLPSDRFSAERTGGSVSTLTIQRTQQEDSAVYLCASSPDSGRDYNEQFFGPGTRLTVL.

This chain connects TRBV2 to TRBJ1-2; D not certain. Trimming left V 3 bases short and J 8 bases short, with 16 bases between. The CDR3 is made up of 14 amino acids. Germline assignment: CDR1 SNHLY and CDR2 FYNNEI. In DNA, the CDR3 is TGTGCCAGCAGTGAGCGTTTTACCGAGGTCGGCTACACCTTC. Translated, it gives CASSERFTEVGYTF. The variable domain in full, with the rest retrieved from reference TRBV2 and TRBJ1-2, is EPEVTQTPSHQVTQMGQEVILRCVPISNHLYFYWYRQILGQKVEFLVSFYNNEISEKSEIFDDQFSVERPDGSNFTLKIRSTKLEDSAMYFCASSERFTEVGYTFGSGTRLTVV.

V and J are TRBV5-6 and TRBJ2-3, with D possibly being TRBD1 or TRBD2 (5 bases each). CDR1 is SGHDT, CDR2 YYEEEE, per germline. V shed 0 bases and J shed 6 bases, with 11 bases lying between them. This CDR3 comprises 14 residues. CDR3 sequence: CASSLEVREDTQYF. In DNA, the CDR3 is TGTGCCAGCAGCTTGGAAGTCAGGGAGGATACGCAGTATTTT.

This chain links TRBV5-1 with TRBJ2-1; the match to TRBD1 covers 7 bases. Germline V CDR1 and CDR2: SGHRS, YFSETQ. The ends lost 0 bases at V and 8 bases at J; junction bases unmatched: 14. The CDR3 covers 17 residues. DNA of the CDR3: TGCGCCAGCAGCTTGGACGGCCGGGACAGAAGAATTTATGAGCAGTTCTTC. Translated: CASSLDGRDRRIYEQFF.

The chain combines TRBV6-5 with TRBJ2-3; TRBD2 matches at 9 bases. The CDR3 is 16 amino acids. V lost 4 bases, J lost 0 bases, and 5 bases stayed unmatched. In germline, CDR1 is MNHEY, CDR2 SVGAGI. The CDR3, as DNA: TGTGCCAGCAGTTGGACTAGCGAGAAAAGCACAGATACGCAGTATTTT. It translates to CASSWTSEKSTDTQYF.

This chain links TRBV7-2 with TRBJ2-7, with 7 bases aligning to TRBD2. CDR1 and CDR2 (germline): SGHTA, FQGNSA. With 0 bases clipped from V and 3 bases from J, the junction kept 5 bases outside the gene matches. The CDR3 spans 15 residues. The CDR3 region has the DNA TGTGCCAGCAGCTTAGCTGGGACGGGGGGCTACGAGCAGTACTTC. Protein product: CASSLAGTGGYEQYF.

The V call is TRBV2, the J call TRBJ2-3; D is uncertain. There are 14 residues in the CDR3. The V end was cut by 7 bases, the J end by 0 bases, with 11 bases between. Germline loops: CDR1 SNHLY, CDR2 FYNNEI. CDR3 residues: CASIRVPSTDTQYF. In DNA form, the CDR3 reads TGTGCCAGCATTAGGGTTCCTAGCACAGATACGCAGTATTTT.

This chain links TRBV29-1 with TRBJ2-7; D is unclear. Germline CDR1 is SQVTM and CDR2 is ANQGSEA. V was trimmed by 4 bases and J by 6 bases, leaving 13 bases between them. There are 12 residues in the CDR3. CDR3 region: CSVGFISSEQYF. DNA for the CDR3: TGCAGCGTTGGTTTCATCTCGTCCGAGCAGTACTTC.

This chain connects TRBV19 to TRBJ2-3, with 9 bases aligning to TRBD2. CDR1 and CDR2 (germline): LNHDA, SQIVND (reference sequence). V lost 4 bases, J lost 5 bases, and 7 bases stayed unmatched. This CDR3 is built from 15 residues. CDR3 amino acids: CASSRGSSGKDTQYF. The CDR3 bases are TGTGCCAGTAGTAGGGGGTCTAGCGGGAAAGATACGCAGTATTTT.

The J gene is TRBJ1-6, the V gene TRBV5-6, with 10 bases identical to TRBD1. This CDR3 contains 14 residues. Germline CDR1 is SGHDT and CDR2 is YYEEEE. Trimming removed 4 bases from V and 9 bases from J; junction bases left unmatched: 4. CDR3 nucleotide sequence: TGTGCCAGCAGCCCGGGACAGGGGCGTTCACCCCTCCACTTT. It translates to CASSPGQGRSPLHF. Full variable domain (remainder filled in from reference TRBV5-6 and TRBJ1-6): DAGVTQSPTHLIKTRGQQVTLRCSPKSGHDTVSWYQQALGQGPQFIFQYYEEEERQRGNFPDRFSGHQFPNYSSELNVNALLLGDSALYLCASSPGQGRSPLHFGNGTRLTVT.

The chain couples TRBV7-2 to TRBJ2-1; unclear D gene. From germline, CDR1 is SGHTA and CDR2 FQGNSA. The CDR3 is made up of 15 amino acids. Trimming removed 1 base at V and 4 bases at J, with 11 bases between. This CDR3 is CASSLGVAGYNEQFF. CDR3 DNA: TGTGCCAGCAGCTTAGGAGTAGCAGGTTACAATGAGCAGTTCTTC.

The chain couples TRBV11-2 to TRBJ2-5; D is unresolved. The V end lost 5 bases, the J end lost 2 bases, and 9 bases lay between the germline ends. The CDR3 spans 13 residues. Germline V lookup: CDR1 SGHAT, CDR2 FQNNGV. CDR3 loop: CASSRWDQETQYF. The CDR3 nucleotides read TGTGCCAGCAGCCGGTGGGATCAAGAGACCCAGTACTTC.

The V call is TRBV27, the J call TRBJ2-3; D is unclear. From germline, CDR1 is MNHEY and CDR2 SMNVEV (reference sequence). The ends were cut back, 5 bases at V and 0 bases at J, with 3 bases in the middle. This CDR3 has 12 amino acids. In DNA, the CDR3 is TGTGCCAGCAGTCAGAGCACAGATACGCAGTATTTT. As protein: CASSQSTDTQYF.

The chain is built from TRBV4-2 and TRBJ2-7; D is uncertain. The CDR3 is 13 residues long. Trimming pared 0 bases from V and 2 bases from J, leaving 5 bases between. Germline V lookup: CDR1 LGHNA, CDR2 YNFKEQ. CDR3: CASSQETTYEQYF. The CDR3 DNA reads as TGTGCCAGCAGCCAAGAGACCACCTACGAGCAGTACTTC.

This chain uses TRBV7-2 with TRBJ2-5, with a tentative D call TRBD1 (6 bases). Trimming stripped 5 bases from V and 9 bases from J, with 10 bases between. This CDR3 is 11 amino acids long. The germline CDR1 and CDR2 sequences are SGHTA and FQGNSA. CDR3 residues: CASSPAGAQYF. CDR3 in DNA: TGTGCCAGCAGCCCGGCAGGGGCCCAGTACTTC.

This chain uses TRBV30 with TRBJ1-1, with 7 bases fitting TRBD1. Germline V lookup: CDR1 GTSNPN, CDR2 SVGIG (reference sequence). The CDR3 runs 13 residues. The ends lost 5 bases at V and 0 bases at J; junction bases unmatched: 3. In DNA, the CDR3 is TGTGCCTGGGACAGGGACATGAACACTGAAGCTTTCTTT. Protein sequence: CAWDRDMNTEAFF.